This T cell receptor (beta chain) was profiled in a study of CD8 T cells in Susac syndrome. Findings and caveats of the study: In its TCR sequencing and HLA analysis, the study acknowledged that the number of individuals was relatively small.

Worth noting for this clonotype: Its specificity is unknown.

With random hexamers, reverse transcription was performed on roughly 0.45 to 1 ug of RNA. Amplification of TCR beta CDR3 used immunoSEQ multiplex PCR across 54 Vbeta and 13 Jbeta. TCRdb processed the immunoSEQ multiplex PCR reads anew with MiXCR; each CDR3 protein has one entry. The table lists roughly 120,000 distinct CDR3 sequences, 93% of them singletons. V shed 6 bases, J shed 1 base, and the junction held 6 bases outside the gene matches. CDR1 DFQATT and CDR2 SNEGSKA come from the germline V gene (reference sequence). The length of the CDR3 is 14 residues. The sequenced target, TCR beta, came from blood CD8+ and CD4+ T cells. Negative isolation was applied to CD8+ and CD4+ T cells, and FACS enrichment was applied to TEMRA cells.

The sample was CD4+ T cells from PBMCs. The sequence derives from a human donor with multiple sclerosis. V gene TRBV20-1 combines with J gene TRBJ1-5; TRBD1 matches 7 bases. The CDR3, as DNA: TGCAGTGCACTACAGGGGTTAAGCAATCAGCCCCAGCATTTT. It encodes CSALQGLSNQPQHF.